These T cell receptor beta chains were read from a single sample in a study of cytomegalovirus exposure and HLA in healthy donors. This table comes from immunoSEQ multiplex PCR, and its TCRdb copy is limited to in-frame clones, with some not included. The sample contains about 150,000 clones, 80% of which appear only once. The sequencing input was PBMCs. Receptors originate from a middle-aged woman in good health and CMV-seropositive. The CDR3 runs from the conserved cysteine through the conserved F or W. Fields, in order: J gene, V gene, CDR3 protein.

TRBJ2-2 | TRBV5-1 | CASSLVVQGSGELFF
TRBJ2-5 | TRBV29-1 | CSGASGVGEQYF
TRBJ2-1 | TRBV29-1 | CSVEYKGLVVNNEQFF
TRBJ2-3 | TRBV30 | CAWSVLTSALTDTQYF
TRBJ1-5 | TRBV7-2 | CASSFSSVNQPQHF
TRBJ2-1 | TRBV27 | CASSPGLALYNEQFF
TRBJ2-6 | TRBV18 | CASSPPGGGGANVLTF
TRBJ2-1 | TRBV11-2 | CASSSGGTGGSYNEQFF
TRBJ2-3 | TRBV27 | CASSSFSGSTDTQYF
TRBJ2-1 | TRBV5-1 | CASSPGGEAGSEQFF
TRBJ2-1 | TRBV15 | CATSRDFGGSSRGNEQFF
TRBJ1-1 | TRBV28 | CASSWGQVSQAFF
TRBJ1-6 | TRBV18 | CASSPDRVRSGTLHF
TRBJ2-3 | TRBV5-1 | CASSGGASTDTQYF
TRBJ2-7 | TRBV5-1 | CASSLELAGAYEQYF
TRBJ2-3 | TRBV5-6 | CASSGIRDRASTDTQYF